The present T cell receptor (beta chain) was sequenced within a study of blood T cell repertoires in COVID-19 (dated by TCRdb to 2018 to 2021). Regarding the study in general: Samples covering the acute and convalescent phases of COVID-19 were provided by collaborators in the United States, Italy and Spain. The dataset comprised deeply sampled blood TCRbeta repertoires from subjects exposed to, actively infected with, or recovered from COVID-19. Where available, HLA class I and class II types were taken from metadata supplied by the sample provider and were not determined by assay-based typing. The prospective study material was composed of cDNA or gDNA derived from T cells, B-cell-depleted T cells, or PBMCs. Sample metadata almost always included a de-identified subject ID, COVID-19 status, age in years and sex. The samples were drawn from the first 160 participants of the ongoing ImmuneRACE study and from under 1,500 subjects provided by 6 global collaborators. A freely available public database, intended as a resource for researchers studying the immune response to SARS-CoV-2, is where the repertoires were released.

TCRbeta CDR3 regions were amplified from genomic DNA by means of the immunoSEQ Assay, a bias-controlled multiplex PCR. As for how the authors treated the data: Nucleated cell counts per sample were estimated from amplification of reference gene primers within the assay. To quantify the absolute abundance of each unique TCRbeta CDR3 rearrangement, sequence reads were collapsed and filtered. Productive Simpson clonality was computed per sample as the square root of Simpson's diversity index over productive rearrangements. TCRdb stores this immuneACCESS table with in-frame sequences only. Part of the clones is absent; in the studies checked, under half of the shortfall reflects unresolved V genes, and no reason is known for the rest. V, J and clone size are those of that table, while D and trimming were read from the DNA. This sample gives 470,000 or so clones in total; nearly 90% of them show up just once. The ten largest clones take up under 2.5% of the sample.

In the prospective study, participants were roughly 18 to 100 years old, resided in about two dozen geographic areas of the United States, and were enrolled through a virtual design. To assign participants to cohorts, the prospective study relied on clinical history that participants themselves reported in a screening survey and a study questionnaire. Each participant in the prospective study had whole blood, serum and a nasopharyngeal or oropharyngeal swab collected by mobile phlebotomists. Participants in the prospective study had the option to provide additional blood draws and questionnaires over an approximately 2-month period. Prospective study blood samples were shipped either frozen or at room temperature before DNA extraction. Concerning this clone itself: Its cognate antigen has yet to be identified. No quality values exist for individual bases; no much larger clone is one base distant.

Here is what the overall study found, with its caveats: How much clinical and demographic metadata was included differed by source and by participant, and the metadata was provided uncurated.

The origin of this receptor is a woman between 18 and 29 years old with acute COVID-19. Sequencing used PBMCs or T cells enriched from blood (not recorded which).

The DNA reads TGCGCCAGCAGCTTCGGGACAGGGGATCTGGTCGGGGAGCTGTTTTTT. This encodes CASSFGTGDLVGELFF. Recombination linked TRBV4-1 to TRBJ2-2, with TRBD1 matching 10 junction bases. The CDR3 contains 16 residues, cysteine and phenylalanine counted. The DNA shown is the 48-base CDR3, in frame from base 1. The CDR1 and CDR2 encoded by the germline V gene are MGHRA and YSYEKL. The germline V end is reduced by 5 bases and the J end by 7 bases; junction bases left unmatched: 10.